Listed below are T cell receptor beta chains from one sample, sequenced in a study of response to subunit inactivated influenza vaccine. TCRdb processed the RT-PCR reads anew with MiXCR; each CDR3 protein has one entry. The sample lists some 190,000 distinct CDR3 sequences; around an eighth were seen once. This sample comprised CD8+ T cells sorted from PBMCs, obtained 4 to 6 days after vaccination. The receptors shown here come from a middle-aged man who received an inactivated influenza vaccine. Each CDR3 is given with its conserved first and last residue. D genes are given only for firm matches. Not all rows give a size; the values are once, few, many and, for expanded clones, a class.

>TRBV4-3|-|few|TRBJ2-5
TGCGCCAGCAGCCCATCTTCAGGGGCGAGGAAGACCCAGTACTTC
CASSPSSGARKTQYF
>TRBV20-1|-|-|TRBJ1-1
TGCAGTGCAACAAATCGGGACGGAAACACTGAAGCTTTCTTT
CSATNRDGNTEAFF
>TRBV28|TRBD1|-|TRBJ2-2
TGTGCCAGCAGTTTGTTTGCGCCAGGACAGGGCCCCGGGGAGCTGTCTTTT
CASSLFAPGQGPGELSF
>TRBV5-1|-|-|TRBJ2-2
TGCGCCAGCAGCCCTTATATGGCGAACACCGGGGAGCTGTTTTTT
CASSPYMANTGELFF
>TRBV28|-|-|TRBJ2-1
TGTGCCAGCAGTATACAGGGTCGGGATGAGCAGTTCTTC
CASSIQGRDEQFF
>TRBV4-3|-|medium-sized|TRBJ1-6
TGCGCCAGCAGCCAGGCGCTAGGGAGTAAGAATTCACCCCTCCACTTT
CASSQALGSKNSPLHF
>TRBV6-6|-|few|TRBJ1-2
TGTGCCAGCAGTTATGCGGATGGCTACACCTTC
CASSYADGYTF
>TRBV20-1|-|few|TRBJ1-6
TGCAGTGCTACCAACTTCCTACAGAGCGGGTATAATTCACCCCTCCACTTT
CSATNFLQSGYNSPLHF
>TRBV27|-|few|TRBJ2-7
TGTGCCAGCAGCCGGGGCGGTGACGAGCAGTACTTC
CASSRGGDEQYF
>TRBV11-1|TRBD2|few|TRBJ2-5
TGTGCCAGCAGCTCCCGGGTGGCTAGCGGGGAGTACCAAGAGACCCAGTACTTC
CASSSRVASGEYQETQYF
>TRBV4-1|-|few|TRBJ2-7
TGCGCCAGCAGCCAGGCCACCTCTCACTACGAGCAGTACTTC
CASSQATSHYEQYF
>TRBV21-1|-|-|TRBJ2-2
TGTGCCAGCACCCCAGAGAACACCGGGGAGCTGTTTTTT
CASTPENTGELFF
>TRBV28|-|few|TRBJ2-7
TGTGCCAGCAGACTCGGGACTTACGAGCAGTACTTC
CASRLGTYEQYF
>TRBV4-3|-|few|TRBJ2-7
TGCGCCAGCAGCCAAGAAGCGTCCACTATCTACGAGCAGTACTTC
CASSQEASTIYEQYF
>TRBV27|-|few|TRBJ2-3
TGTGCCAGCAGGATCGGGAGTAATACGCAGTATTTT
CASRIGSNTQYF
>TRBV10-3|-|-|TRBJ2-1
TGTGCCATCATACGTCAGGACAACCATGAGCAGTTCTTC
CAIIRQDNHEQFF
>TRBV6-6|-|few|TRBJ1-2
TGTGCCAGCACGCGCGTCGCTAACTATGGCTACACCTTC
CASTRVANYGYTF
>TRBV20-1|TRBD2|many|TRBJ2-1
TGCAGTGCGCATTCTCTAGCGGAGCCTGAGCAGTTCTTC
CSAHSLAEPEQFF
>TRBV11-1|-|few|TRBJ2-3
TGTGCCAGCACCTTCGACTCCACAGGGAGGGGGCCCACAGATACGCAGTATTTT
CASTFDSTGRGPTDTQYF
>TRBV6-2/TRBV6-3|TRBD2|few|TRBJ2-7
TGTGCCAGCAGTTACTCGCTCCACGGGGGGGCCTACGAGCAGTACTTC
CASSYSLHGGAYEQYF
>TRBV7-9|TRBD1|-|TRBJ2-2
TGTGCCAGCAGGCTCCTAAGTACAGGGGCGGGTACCGGGGAGCTGTTTTTT
CASRLLSTGAGTGELFF
>TRBV20-1|-|-|TRBJ1-2
TGCAGTGCTGCGCCAGAGCCTTTTTATTATGGCTACACCTTC
CSAAPEPFYYGYTF
>TRBV7-9|-|many|TRBJ2-1
TGTGCCAGCAGCCTCGGGGCCAATGAGCAGTTCTTC
CASSLGANEQFF
>TRBV20-1|-|-|TRBJ1-2
TGCAGTGCGTGGGACGGAGGTTATAACTATGGCTACACCTTC
CSAWDGGYNYGYTF
>TRBV12-3/TRBV12-4|-|few|TRBJ2-5
TGTGCCAGCAGTGCCCGGGACGAAGAGACCCAGTACTTC
CASSARDEETQYF
>TRBV24-1|TRBD2|few|TRBJ2-2
TGTGCCACCAGTGATGAACCGGGACTAGCAAAGTCCGGGGAGCTGTTTTTT
CATSDEPGLAKSGELFF
>TRBV5-1|-|many|TRBJ2-1
TGCGCCAGCAGCACAGCGTCTCCTTCCTACAATGAGCAGTTCTTC
CASSTASPSYNEQFF
>TRBV30|-|-|TRBJ2-5
TGTGCCTGGAGCAGGGTTAAAGAGACCCAGTACTTC
CAWSRVKETQYF
>TRBV7-9|-|many|TRBJ1-2
TGTGCCAGCAGCTTAGGGGGCCAGACAGTCTACACCTTC
CASSLGGQTVYTF
>TRBV6-1|TRBD1|-|TRBJ2-1
TGTGCCAGCAGTGATCAGGGGGAATGGCCCTACAATGAGCAGTTCTTC
CASSDQGEWPYNEQFF
>TRBV4-3|TRBD1|many|TRBJ2-5
TGCGCCAGCAGCCAAGCCATTAGGACAGGAGAGACCCAGTACTTC
CASSQAIRTGETQYF
>TRBV7-2|TRBD2|few|TRBJ2-7
TGTGCCAGCAGCTTTACTAGCGGCCTAAGTTACGAGCAGTACTTC
CASSFTSGLSYEQYF
>TRBV25-1|-|many|TRBJ2-1
TGTGCCAGCAGTTGGATCCAACCTCCGTACAATGAGCAGTTCTTC
CASSWIQPPYNEQFF
>TRBV10-3|TRBD2|-|TRBJ2-3
TGTGCCATCAGTGAGTCGACCGAGCTAGCGGGAGAACCAGATACGCAGTATTTT
CAISESTELAGEPDTQYF
>TRBV6-5|TRBD1|few|TRBJ2-7
TGTGCCAGCAGTTTGACCGGGACAGGGGTTAACGAGCAGTACTTC
CASSLTGTGVNEQYF
>TRBV12-3/TRBV12-4|-|-|TRBJ2-2
TGTGCCAGCAGCCCGAACCCGGCGAACACCGGGGAGCTGTTTTTT
CASSPNPANTGELFF
>TRBV20-1|TRBD2|-|TRBJ2-1
TGCTGTGCTAGAGGACGCGGGAGTGGGATCAATGAGCAGTTCTTC
CCARGRGSGINEQFF
>TRBV5-6|-|-|TRBJ2-1
TGTGCCAGCAGGCGCTCCGGGACTCTCGATCTCAATGAGCAGTTCTTC
CASRRSGTLDLNEQFF
>TRBV6-2/TRBV6-3|-|many|TRBJ2-6
TGTGCCAGCAGTTACGAGCGGGCCTCTGGGGCCAACGTCCTGACTTTC
CASSYERASGANVLTF
>TRBV28|-|-|TRBJ1-5
TGTGCCAGCAGTTCAATATGGGGGGACTCTTGGAATCAGCCCCAGCATTTT
CASSSIWGDSWNQPQHF
>TRBV25-1|TRBD1|once|TRBJ2-1
TGTGCCAGCAGCTCATTCGTTCGACAGGGGGAAACCTACAATGAGCAGTTCTTC
CASSSFVRQGETYNEQFF
>TRBV13|TRBD1|many|TRBJ1-5
TGTGCCAGCAGCGCGGGACAGGGCTCTCAGCCCCAGCATTTT
CASSAGQGSQPQHF